Reported below is one T cell receptor (beta chain). The germline V gene encodes CDR1 GTSNPN and CDR2 SVGIG (reference sequence). V lost 0 bases and J 2 bases, leaving 8 bases between the germline ends. The CDR3 is 15 amino acids. The protocol was immunoSEQ multiplex PCR, while the TCRdb copy is restricted to in-frame clones and leaves out a portion. The profile covers 30,000 to 40,000 clones, with roughly three quarters appearing a single time and roughly 9.1% taken by the ten largest. The sample belongs to a study of a mutant IDH1 vaccine in newly diagnosed glioma. Study context: The earlier regimen, radiotherapy, temozolomide, or both, was most often both.

Time point noted: baseline, week 1 (first vaccination visit). Treatment here: pre-vaccination baseline after standard-of-care therapy. Every donor had a new WHO grade 3 or 4 astrocytoma that was IDH1-mutant, with loss of nuclear ATRX. Material: PBMCs, obtained from a glioma patient treated with radiotherapy, temozolomide or both. The rearrangement uses TRBV30 and TRBJ2-6; no reliable D call. This receptor was obtained from a man aged 40-49 years with glioma. Some clones in this sample may be carry-over from other donors' samples. CDR3 protein: CAWSVSSAGANVLTF. DNA for the CDR3: TGTGCCTGGAGTGTAAGCTCGGCTGGGGCCAACGTCCTGACTTTC.